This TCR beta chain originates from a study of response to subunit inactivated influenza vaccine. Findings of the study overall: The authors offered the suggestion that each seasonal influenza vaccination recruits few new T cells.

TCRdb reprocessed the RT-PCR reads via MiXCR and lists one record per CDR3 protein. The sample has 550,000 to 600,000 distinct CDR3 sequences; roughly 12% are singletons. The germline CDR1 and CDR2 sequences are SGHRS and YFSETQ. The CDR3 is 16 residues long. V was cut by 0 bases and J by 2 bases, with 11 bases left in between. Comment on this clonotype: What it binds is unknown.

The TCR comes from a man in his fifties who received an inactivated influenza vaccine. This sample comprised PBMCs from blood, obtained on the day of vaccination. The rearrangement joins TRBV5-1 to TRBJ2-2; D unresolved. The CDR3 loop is CASSLAMGFNTGELFF. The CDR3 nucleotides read TGCGCCAGCAGCTTGGCCATGGGGTTCAACACCGGGGAGCTGTTTTTT. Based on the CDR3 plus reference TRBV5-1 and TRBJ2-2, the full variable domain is KAGVTQTPRYLIKTRGQQVTLSCSPISGHRSVSWYQQTPGQGLQFLFEYFSETQRNKGNFPGRFSGRQFSNSRSEMNVSTLELGDSALYLCASSLAMGFNTGELFFGEGSRLTVL.